The rows below give T cell receptor beta chains drawn from one sample of a study of blood T cell repertoires in COVID-19. Sequencing used immunoSEQ multiplex PCR; TCRdb keeps in-frame clones, though not all of them. The profile shows about 190,000 clones, approximately 85% of them singletons. Specimen: PBMCs or T cells enriched from blood (not recorded which). Receptor source: a man between 40 and 49 years old with acute COVID-19. Both conserved end residues are part of each CDR3. Each record gives: D gene, V gene, clone size, J gene, CDR3 protein, CDR3 DNA. D genes are given only for firm matches. Clone size is not always given. Where it is, it says once, few, many or a class for expanded clones.

d_call: NA
v_call: TRBV6-5
clone_size: NA
j_call: TRBJ2-7
cdr3_aa: CASSPPPRASYEQYF
cdr3_nt: TGTGCCAGCAGTCCCCCCCCCAGGGCTTCCTACGAGCAGTACTTC

d_call: TRBD1
v_call: TRBV2
clone_size: NA
j_call: TRBJ1-2
cdr3_aa: CASHRDRAGGYTF
cdr3_nt: TGTGCCAGCCACCGGGACAGGGCGGGTGGCTACACCTTC

d_call: TRBD2
v_call: TRBV27
clone_size: NA
j_call: TRBJ2-1
cdr3_aa: CATTSGWNEQFF
cdr3_nt: TGTGCCACCACTAGCGGGTGGAATGAGCAGTTCTTC

d_call: TRBD2
v_call: TRBV28
clone_size: NA
j_call: TRBJ2-3
cdr3_aa: CASSSLAGGTDTQYF
cdr3_nt: TGTGCCAGCAGTTCTCTAGCGGGAGGCACAGATACGCAGTATTTT

d_call: NA
v_call: TRBV5-1
clone_size: NA
j_call: TRBJ2-1
cdr3_aa: CASSLIGQSYNEQFF
cdr3_nt: TGCGCCAGCAGCCTAATCGGACAGTCCTACAATGAGCAGTTCTTC

d_call: NA
v_call: TRBV28
clone_size: few
j_call: TRBJ2-7
cdr3_aa: CASSLIGGYEQYF
cdr3_nt: TGTGCCAGCAGTTTAATAGGGGGCTACGAGCAGTACTTC

d_call: NA
v_call: TRBV19
clone_size: NA
j_call: TRBJ1-5
cdr3_aa: CASSMTVYSNQPQHF
cdr3_nt: TGTGCCAGTAGTATGACAGTTTATAGCAATCAGCCCCAGCATTTT

d_call: NA
v_call: TRBV7-3
clone_size: NA
j_call: TRBJ2-2
cdr3_aa: CASSLAVVVLQGINTGELFF
cdr3_nt: TGTGCCAGCAGCTTAGCGGTTGTGGTTCTGCAGGGGATCAACACCGGGGAGCTGTTTTTT

d_call: TRBD1
v_call: TRBV4-2
clone_size: NA
j_call: TRBJ2-3
cdr3_aa: CASSQDGRQGRDTQYF
cdr3_nt: TGTGCCAGCAGCCAAGATGGTCGACAGGGGAGGGATACGCAGTATTTT

d_call: TRBD1
v_call: TRBV30
clone_size: NA
j_call: TRBJ2-7
cdr3_aa: CAWSAGTGLYEQYF
cdr3_nt: TGTGCCTGGAGCGCCGGGACAGGGTTATACGAGCAGTACTTC

d_call: NA
v_call: TRBV4-3
clone_size: NA
j_call: TRBJ1-5
cdr3_aa: CASSQGGGDNQPQHF
cdr3_nt: TGCGCCAGCAGCCAAGGAGGAGGGGACAATCAGCCCCAGCATTTT

d_call: NA
v_call: TRBV27
clone_size: few
j_call: TRBJ1-1
cdr3_aa: CASSRQAATEAFF
cdr3_nt: TGTGCCAGCAGTAGACAGGCCGCTACTGAAGCTTTCTTT

d_call: TRBD2
v_call: TRBV24-1
clone_size: NA
j_call: TRBJ2-1
cdr3_aa: CATSDSTSGTDEQFF
cdr3_nt: TGTGCCACCAGTGATTCGACTAGCGGGACGGATGAGCAGTTCTTC

d_call: NA
v_call: TRBV29-1
clone_size: NA
j_call: TRBJ1-1
cdr3_aa: CSVDRSGMNTEAFF
cdr3_nt: TGCAGCGTTGATCGGTCAGGGATGAACACTGAAGCTTTCTTT

d_call: NA
v_call: TRBV7-9
clone_size: NA
j_call: TRBJ2-7
cdr3_aa: CASSLKGSSFRDYEQYF
cdr3_nt: TGTGCCAGCAGCTTAAAGGGATCTAGTTTCAGGGACTACGAGCAGTACTTC

d_call: NA
v_call: TRBV28
clone_size: NA
j_call: TRBJ1-1
cdr3_aa: CASSLTVIEAFF
cdr3_nt: TGTGCCAGCAGTTTAACAGTCATTGAAGCTTTCTTT

d_call: TRBD2
v_call: TRBV18
clone_size: NA
j_call: TRBJ2-1
cdr3_aa: CASSPPSLGLGLHEQFF
cdr3_nt: TGTGCCAGCTCACCACCGTCATTGGGACTAGGTTTGCATGAGCAGTTCTTC

d_call: TRBD2
v_call: TRBV5-4
clone_size: NA
j_call: TRBJ2-7
cdr3_aa: CASSLELAGGAREQYF
cdr3_nt: TGTGCCAGCAGCTTGGAGCTAGCGGGAGGCGCGAGGGAGCAGTACTTC

d_call: NA
v_call: TRBV5-1
clone_size: once
j_call: TRBJ2-3
cdr3_aa: CASSLGGVTDTQYF
cdr3_nt: TGCGCCAGCAGCTTGGGCGGGGTGACAGATACGCAGTATTTT

d_call: NA
v_call: TRBV7-9
clone_size: few
j_call: TRBJ1-1
cdr3_aa: CASSLGAGENTEAFF
cdr3_nt: TGTGCCAGCAGCTTAGGGGCCGGGGAAAACACTGAAGCTTTCTTT

d_call: NA
v_call: TRBV5-1
clone_size: NA
j_call: TRBJ2-1
cdr3_aa: CASSLSRFYNEQFF
cdr3_nt: TGCGCCAGCAGCTTGTCCAGGTTCTACAATGAGCAGTTCTTC

d_call: TRBD1
v_call: TRBV24-1
clone_size: NA
j_call: TRBJ1-4
cdr3_aa: CATSDGTAEKLFF
cdr3_nt: TGTGCCACCAGTGACGGGACAGCTGAAAAACTGTTTTTT

d_call: NA
v_call: TRBV27
clone_size: NA
j_call: TRBJ2-1
cdr3_aa: CATRLNSYNEQFF
cdr3_nt: TGTGCCACCCGCCTAAACTCCTACAATGAGCAGTTCTTC

d_call: NA
v_call: TRBV7-9
clone_size: NA
j_call: TRBJ1-1
cdr3_aa: CASSFTGDTEAFF
cdr3_nt: TGTGCCAGCAGCTTCACCGGAGACACTGAAGCTTTCTTT

d_call: TRBD1
v_call: TRBV14
clone_size: NA
j_call: TRBJ1-4
cdr3_aa: CASSQKRGRGSANEKLFF
cdr3_nt: TGTGCCAGCAGCCAAAAAAGGGGCAGGGGGAGTGCTAATGAAAAACTGTTTTTT

d_call: NA
v_call: TRBV6-4
clone_size: NA
j_call: TRBJ2-2
cdr3_aa: CASSDDHYGELFF
cdr3_nt: TGTGCCAGCAGTGACGACCACTACGGGGAGCTGTTTTTT